This TCR beta chain originates from a study of molecular identifiers for immune sequencing clone quantification. This CDR3 region has 16 residues. The V gene's germline CDR1 is SGHNT and CDR2 YYREEE (reference sequence). V shed 3 bases, J shed 3 bases, and the junction held 8 bases outside the gene matches. It was with previously described methods and listed TCR primers that bulk TCR libraries were made. TCRdb reprocessed the PCR reads via MiXCR and lists one record per CDR3 protein. The sample has some 580,000 distinct CDR3 sequences, roughly 25% seen once. Sorting selected naive CD8 T cells with a CD8+CD4-CCR7+CD45RA+ phenotype. This clonotype has ten or more counts. The antigen remains unidentified. Study-level points and caveats: Jurkat TCR RNA spiked in from one cell (amid some 1 million naive cells) was reportedly detectable.

The gene calls are TRBV5-4 and TRBJ2-3; 9 nucleotides agree with TRBD1. The sequenced sample was naive CD8+ T cells from blood, with Jurkat cell RNA spiked in. Subset noted: FACS-sorted CD8+CD4-CCR7+CD45RA+ naive T cells. This TCR came from a human donor in good health. Some libraries in this study had Jurkat cell RNA spiked in. The CDR3 loop is CASSSQGQGWTDTQYF. The CDR3 DNA sequence: TGTGCCAGCAGCTCCCAGGGACAGGGTTGGACAGATACGCAGTATTTT.